The present T cell receptor (beta chain) was sequenced within a study of T cells in Graves' hyperthyroidism and ophthalmopathy. Background on the study: Blood from the periphery was taken at initial diagnosis, before any treatment. Study results and limitations: Most thyroid-expanded clonotypes above 0.001 were also found in blood. Prediction of ophthalmopathy progression came a median around 6.5 months pre-onset.

Exclusion followed for patients with uncontrolled infection, other autoimmune disease, pregnancy or lactation. The investigators amplified TCR beta CDR3 regions from RNA transcripts. TCR CDR3 underwent first-round RT-PCR with the HTBI primer set. Via MiXCR, TCRdb re-called the multiplex PCR reads, giving one row per CDR3 protein. The data contain about 400,000 distinct CDR3 sequences, 14% to 15% of them singletons. CDR1 and CDR2 from the germline V gene are SGHVS and FQNEAQ. This CDR3 has 16 residues. V was shortened by 5 bases and J by 0 bases, with 16 bases between the two germline ends. This clonotype was recorded many times. The antigen is not known.

Source material: blood. The rearrangement links TRBV7-8 to TRBJ1-1; D uncertain. The origin of this receptor is a woman aged 25 to 39 with Graves' hyperthyroidism. CDR3 region: CASSPRTPRMNTEAFF. CDR3 in DNA: TGTGCCAGCAGCCCTAGGACCCCCCGCATGAACACTGAAGCTTTCTTT. The entire variable domain, with the rest obtained from reference TRBV7-8 and TRBJ1-1, is as follows: GAGVSQSPRYKVAKRGQDVALRCDPISGHVSLFWYQQALGQGPEFLTYFQNEAQLDKSGLPSDRFFAERPEGSVSTLKIQRTQQEDSAVYLCASSPRTPRMNTEAFFGQGTRLTVV.